Below, 2 T cell receptor beta chains from the same sample are listed, as sequenced in a study of blood T cell repertoires in COVID-19. Libraries were prepared by immunoSEQ multiplex PCR; TCRdb keeps only in-frame clonotypes and omits some of them. The sample has around 95,000 clones; around 88% are singletons. Specimen: peripheral blood. The origin of the receptors is a human donor in a cohort sampled during active COVID-19.

The count of this clone is one. This sequence joins TRBV7-2 and TRBJ1-2; 9 bases line up with TRBD1. Germline assignment: CDR1 SGHTA and CDR2 FQGNSA. The CDR3 length is 15 residues. Germline trimming cut 3 bases from V and 2 bases from J; bases unmatched to any gene: 4. CDR3 loop: CASSFRQGVNYGYTF. As DNA, the CDR3 is TGTGCCAGCAGCTTTAGACAGGGGGTAAACTATGGCTACACCTTC.

The rearrangement links TRBV27 to TRBJ2-3; 9 bases fit TRBD2. After removal of 6 bases from V and 4 bases from J, the junction contained 14 bases not matched to a gene. The CDR3 sequence is 17 residues long. Germline CDR1 is MNHEY and CDR2 is SMNVEV (reference sequence). In DNA, the CDR3 is TGTGCCAGCAGGGGATTGCGGGAGGGCCATGGGGCAGATACGCAGTATTTT. Translation: CASRGLREGHGADTQYF.